The 2 T cell receptor beta chains presented below share a single source sample, sequenced in a study of blood T cell repertoires in COVID-19. Clones were sequenced by immunoSEQ multiplex PCR, and TCRdb holds only the in-frame ones, with some missing. The table includes approximately 94,000 clones, around 88% detected once. Material for sequencing was peripheral blood. These receptors came from a woman aged 70-85 years with acute or convalescent COVID-19.

This chain links TRBV14 with TRBJ1-2; D may be TRBD1 (6 bases). The V end was cut by 3 bases, the J end by 4 bases, with 15 bases between. This CDR3 is 15 amino acids long. In germline, CDR1 is SGHDN, CDR2 FVKESK. This CDR3 reads CASSHRPGVRYGYTF. CDR3 nucleotide sequence: TGTGCCAGCAGCCACCGTCCAGGGGTGCGCTATGGCTACACCTTC.

V gene TRBV5-1 combines with J gene TRBJ2-1; weak D call: TRBD2 (6 bases). This CDR3 spans 14 amino acids. Per germline, CDR1 SGHRS and CDR2 YFSETQ. V gave up 4 bases and J gave up 3 bases, with 11 bases separating them. DNA of the CDR3: TGCGCCAGCAGCATGGGACTTGACTACAATGAGCAGTTCTTC. Amino acids: CASSMGLDYNEQFF.